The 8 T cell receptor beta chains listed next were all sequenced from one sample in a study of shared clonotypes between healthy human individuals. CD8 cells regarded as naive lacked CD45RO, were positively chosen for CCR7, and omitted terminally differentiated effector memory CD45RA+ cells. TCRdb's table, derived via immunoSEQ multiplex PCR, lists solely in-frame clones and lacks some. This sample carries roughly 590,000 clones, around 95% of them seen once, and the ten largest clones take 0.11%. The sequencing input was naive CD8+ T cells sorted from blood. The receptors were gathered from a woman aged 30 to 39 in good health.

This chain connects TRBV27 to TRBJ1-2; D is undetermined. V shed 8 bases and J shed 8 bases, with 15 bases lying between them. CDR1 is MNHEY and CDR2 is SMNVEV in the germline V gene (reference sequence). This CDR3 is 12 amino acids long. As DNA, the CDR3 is TGTGCCAGCCAGTCGGAGGGTAAAGGCTACACCTTC. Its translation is CASQSEGKGYTF.

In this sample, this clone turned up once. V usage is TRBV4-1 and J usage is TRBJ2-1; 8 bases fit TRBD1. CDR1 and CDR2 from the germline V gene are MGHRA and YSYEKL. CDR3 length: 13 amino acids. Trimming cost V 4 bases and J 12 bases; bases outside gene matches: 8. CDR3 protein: CASSLTGGLWQFF. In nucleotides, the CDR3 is TGCGCCAGCAGCCTAACAGGGGGTCTGTGGCAGTTCTTC.

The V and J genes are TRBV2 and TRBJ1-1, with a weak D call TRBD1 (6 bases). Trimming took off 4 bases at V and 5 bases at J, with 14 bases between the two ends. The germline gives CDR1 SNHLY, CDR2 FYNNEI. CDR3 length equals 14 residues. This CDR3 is CASSGSQGGTEAFF. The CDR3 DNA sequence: TGTGCCAGCAGTGGGTCACAGGGAGGTACTGAAGCTTTCTTT.

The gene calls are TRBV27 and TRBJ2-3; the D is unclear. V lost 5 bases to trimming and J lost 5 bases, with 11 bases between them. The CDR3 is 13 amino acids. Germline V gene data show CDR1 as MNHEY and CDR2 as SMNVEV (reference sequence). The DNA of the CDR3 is TGTGCCAGCAGTCTGGTGACTGGAGATACGCAGTATTTT. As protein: CASSLVTGDTQYF.

The CDR3, as DNA: TGCAGCGCAGGACAGGATTTATTTTCGGGCACTGAAGCTTTCTTT. This encodes CSAGQDLFSGTEAFF. The chain couples TRBV29-1 to TRBJ1-1; 7 positions agree with TRBD1. V was pared by 7 bases and J by 4 bases, with 15 bases of the junction left unmatched. CDR3 length equals 15 residues. CDR1 SQVTM and CDR2 ANQGSEA come from the germline V gene.

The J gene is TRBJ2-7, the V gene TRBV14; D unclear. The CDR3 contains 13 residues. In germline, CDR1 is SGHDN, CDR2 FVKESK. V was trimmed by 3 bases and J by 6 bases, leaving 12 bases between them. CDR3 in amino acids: CASSHLETGEQYF. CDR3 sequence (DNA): TGTGCCAGCAGCCACCTAGAGACGGGCGAGCAGTACTTC.

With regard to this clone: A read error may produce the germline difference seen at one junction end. CDR3 bases: TGTGCCAGCAGCTTATCGGACTTCAGCAATCAGCCCCAGCATTTT. Protein: CASSLSDFSNQPQHF. The chain links TRBV28 to TRBJ1-5, with D uncertain. There are 15 residues in the CDR3. The germline CDR1 and CDR2 sequences are MDHEN and SYDVKM. Using reference TRBV28 and TRBJ1-5 for the parts outside the CDR3, the full variable domain is DVKVTQSSRYLVKRTGEKVFLECVQDMDHENMFWYRQDPGLGLRLIYFSYDVKMKEKGDIPEGYSVSREKKERFSLILESASTNQTSMYLCASSLSDFSNQPQHFGDGTRLSIL.

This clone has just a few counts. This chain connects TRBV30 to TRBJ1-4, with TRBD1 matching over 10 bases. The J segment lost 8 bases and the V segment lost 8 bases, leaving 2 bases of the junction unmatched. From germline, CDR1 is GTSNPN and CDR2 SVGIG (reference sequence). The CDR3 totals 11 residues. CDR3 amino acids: CAGTGDEKLFF. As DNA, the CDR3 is TGTGCCGGGACAGGGGACGAAAAACTGTTTTTT.